This T cell receptor beta chain was sequenced for a study of OX40 agonist ivuxolimab in advanced cancers. Turning to this clone: This CDR3 is also generated by other DNA sequences in the sample.

Only in-frame clones appear in the TCRdb table, and some are missing; sequencing was by immunoSEQ multiplex PCR. Of 55,000 to 75,000 clones in the sample, 92% were seen once. Germline CDR1 and CDR2: MNHEY and SMNVEV (reference sequence). The germline V and J ends were trimmed by 0 bases and 0 bases, with 6 bases remaining between them. This CDR3 region has 15 residues. The V gene is TRBV27, the J gene TRBJ2-1, with D hard to call. Sequences were derived from CD4+ or CD8+ T cells sorted from blood, sampled in a trial of the OX40 agonist ivuxolimab. This TCR was recovered from an adult with an advanced solid tumor such as melanoma, head and neck, liver or kidney cancer. The CDR3 region has the DNA TGTGCCAGCAGTTTATCGTCAGGCTCCTACAATGAGCAGTTCTTC. Its translation is CASSLSSGSYNEQFF.